This record concerns one T cell receptor beta chain sequence. Indicated treatment: approximately 18 received Ad26.COV2.S at low or high dose, single or two shots; roughly five received placebo; per-sample allocation not given. Collection of samples fell on day 63 after the first vaccine or placebo injection. The data derive from a study of Ad26.COV2.S vaccination and SARS-CoV-2 variants. V shed 7 bases and J shed 1 base, with 17 bases lying between them. The CDR3 is 15 residues long. CDR1 and CDR2 (germline): SQVTM, ANQGSEA. Libraries were prepared by immunoSEQ multiplex PCR; TCRdb keeps only in-frame clonotypes and omits some of them. Among some 460,000 clones listed, about nine tenths were seen once.

Sequencing was performed on peripheral blood, taken in a trial of Ad26.COV2.S vaccine versus placebo. This TCR came from a person aged 18 to 59 who received the Ad26.COV2.S COVID-19 vaccine or a placebo. The V call is TRBV29-1, the J call TRBJ1-3, with D maybe TRBD1 (5 bases). DNA of the CDR3: TGCAGCGCCCTTTGGGACGGGGTTTCTGGAAACACCATATATTTT. This translates into CSALWDGVSGNTIYF. The variable domain in full, completed from reference TRBV29-1 and TRBJ1-3, reads SAVISQKPSRDICQRGTSLTIQCQVDSQVTMMFWYRQQPGQSLTLIATANQGSEATYESGFVIDKFPISRPNLTFSTLTVSNMSPEDSSIYLCSALWDGVSGNTIYFGEGSWLTVV.